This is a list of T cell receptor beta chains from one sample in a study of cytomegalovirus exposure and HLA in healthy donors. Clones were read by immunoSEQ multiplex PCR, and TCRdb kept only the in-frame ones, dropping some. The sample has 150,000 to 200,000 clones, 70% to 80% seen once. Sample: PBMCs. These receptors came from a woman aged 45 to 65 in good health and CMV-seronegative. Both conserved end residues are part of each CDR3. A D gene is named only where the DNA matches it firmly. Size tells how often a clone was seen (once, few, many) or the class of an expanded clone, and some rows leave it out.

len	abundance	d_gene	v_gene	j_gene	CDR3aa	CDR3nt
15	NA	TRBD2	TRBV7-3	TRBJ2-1	CASSPSGGDYNEQFF	TGTGCCAGCAGCCCCTCGGGGGGAGACTACAATGAGCAGTTCTTC
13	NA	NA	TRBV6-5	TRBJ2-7	CASSTRQLYEQYF	TGTGCCAGCAGTACCCGACAGTTGTACGAGCAGTACTTC
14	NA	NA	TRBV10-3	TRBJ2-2	CAISDRAGTGELFF	TGTGCCATCAGTGACAGGGCAGGCACCGGGGAGCTGTTTTTT
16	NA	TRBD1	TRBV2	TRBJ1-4	CASSESYGQGGEKLFF	TGTGCCAGCAGTGAATCTTATGGACAGGGTGGTGAAAAACTGTTTTTT
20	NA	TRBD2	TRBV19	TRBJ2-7	CASSIETGLAGSVFSYEQYF	TGTGCCAGTAGTATAGAGACGGGACTAGCGGGTTCGGTCTTCTCCTACGAGCAGTACTTC
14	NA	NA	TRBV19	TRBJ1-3	CASSIRLSGNTIYF	TGTGCCAGTAGTATTAGACTCTCTGGAAACACCATATATTTT
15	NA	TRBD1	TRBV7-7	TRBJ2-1	CASSFGQGSYNEQFF	TGTGCTAGCAGCTTCGGACAGGGGTCCTACAATGAGCAGTTCTTC
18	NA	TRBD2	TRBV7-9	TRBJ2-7	CASSLSAVGGRRSYEQYF	TGTGCCAGCAGCTTATCCGCTGTCGGCGGGAGGAGGTCCTACGAGCAGTACTTC
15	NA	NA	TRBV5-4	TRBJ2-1	CASSPSEGEWHEQFF	TGTGCCAGCAGTCCCTCGGAGGGAGAGTGGCATGAGCAGTTCTTC
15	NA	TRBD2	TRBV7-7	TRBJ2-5	CASSPGLAGQETQYF	TGTGCTAGCAGCCCGGGACTAGCGGGGCAAGAGACCCAGTACTTC
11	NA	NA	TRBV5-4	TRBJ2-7	CASSFRGEQYF	TGTGCCAGCAGCTTCCGGGGCGAGCAGTACTTC
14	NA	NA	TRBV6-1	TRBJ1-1	CASSGGALNTEAFF	TGTGCCAGCAGCGGGGGAGCTTTGAACACTGAAGCTTTCTTT
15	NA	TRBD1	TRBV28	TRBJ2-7	CASSAPGTGKYEQYF	TGTGCCAGCAGTGCCCCCGGGACAGGGAAATACGAGCAGTACTTC
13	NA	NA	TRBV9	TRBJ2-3	CASSGAGPDTQYF	TGTGCCAGCAGCGGCGCAGGGCCCGATACGCAGTATTTT
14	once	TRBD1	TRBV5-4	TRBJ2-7	CASSWDRGSYEQYF	TGTGCCAGCAGCTGGGACAGGGGAAGTTACGAGCAGTACTTC
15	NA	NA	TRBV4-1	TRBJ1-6	CASRPGDYSNSPLHF	TGCGCCAGCAGACCCGGGGACTATTCCAATTCACCCCTCCACTTT
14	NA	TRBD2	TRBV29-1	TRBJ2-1	CSVLRREGYNEQFF	TGCAGCGTTTTACGACGGGAGGGTTACAATGAGCAGTTCTTC
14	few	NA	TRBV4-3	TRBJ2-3	CASSQDAYADTQYF	TGCGCCAGCAGCCAAGATGCGTATGCAGATACGCAGTATTTT
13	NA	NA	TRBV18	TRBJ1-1	CASLTALNTEAFF	TGTGCCAGTCTGACAGCGCTGAACACTGAAGCTTTCTTT
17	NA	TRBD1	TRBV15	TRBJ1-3	CATSRPGGGRAGNTIYF	TGTGCCACCAGCAGACCAGGGGGCGGAAGGGCTGGAAACACCATATATTTT
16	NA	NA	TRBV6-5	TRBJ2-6	CASSYSRGSGANVLTF	TGTGCCAGCAGTTACTCGAGGGGGTCGGGGGCCAACGTCCTGACTTTC
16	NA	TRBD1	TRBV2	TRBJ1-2	CASNAGTGYVGYGYTF	TGTGCCAGCAATGCCGGGACAGGGTATGTCGGCTATGGCTACACCTTC
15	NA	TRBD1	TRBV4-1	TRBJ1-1	CASRLNPTGAAEAFF	TGCGCCAGCAGACTCAATCCTACAGGGGCCGCTGAAGCTTTCTTT
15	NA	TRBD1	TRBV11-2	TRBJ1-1	CASSFLDRGNLEAFF	TGTGCCAGCAGCTTTCTGGACAGGGGGAACCTCGAAGCTTTCTTT
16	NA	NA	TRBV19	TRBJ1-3	CASSIRGTNIGNTIYF	TGTGCCAGTAGTATTCGCGGGACGAATATTGGAAACACCATATATTTT
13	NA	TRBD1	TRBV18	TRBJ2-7	CASSRTGNHEQYF	TGTGCCAGCTCCCGGACAGGGAACCACGAGCAGTACTTC
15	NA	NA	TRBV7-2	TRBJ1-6	CASSPQSLIGSPLHF	TGTGCCAGCAGCCCGCAGTCCCTGATCGGGTCACCCCTCCACTTT